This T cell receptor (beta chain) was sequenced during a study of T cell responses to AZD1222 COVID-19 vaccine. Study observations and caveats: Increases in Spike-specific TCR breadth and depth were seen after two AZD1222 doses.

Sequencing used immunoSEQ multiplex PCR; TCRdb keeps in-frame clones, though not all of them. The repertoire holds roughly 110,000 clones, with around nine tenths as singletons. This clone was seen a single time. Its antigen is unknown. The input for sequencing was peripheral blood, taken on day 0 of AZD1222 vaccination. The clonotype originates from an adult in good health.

The CDR3 spells CASTPQRGNQPQHF. The CDR3 region has the DNA TGTGCCAGTACTCCCCAACGGGGGAATCAGCCCCAGCATTTT. The rearrangement links TRBV19 to TRBJ1-5; D might be TRBD1 (5 bases). The V gene's germline CDR1 is LNHDA and CDR2 SQIVND (reference sequence). The CDR3 has 14 residues. V was cut by 7 bases and J by 4 bases, with 14 bases left in between.